The source of this T cell receptor beta chain is a study of sequential checkpoint blockade in melanoma. Study overall: After both sequences, patients received maintenance nivolumab.

Treatment indicated: randomized to nivolumab then ipilimumab (arm A) or the reverse (arm B). Patients had received no earlier DNA-damaging chemotherapy. Live CD3+CD8+ CD19− CD56− cells were sorted from PBMCs. Here immunoSEQ multiplex PCR was the method, and the copy in TCRdb shows in-frame clones only, minus some. The sample yields 16,000 or so clones, 70% to 80% seen once. Germline CDR1 and CDR2: SEHNR and FQNEAQ (reference sequence). Trimming pared 4 bases from V and 2 bases from J, leaving 18 bases between. The CDR3 runs 16 residues. This sequence originates from a human donor with melanoma. The rearrangement joins TRBV7-9 to TRBJ2-7; D remains ambiguous. The source material was CD8+ T cells sorted from blood (inferred from file names), sampled from a patient given nivolumab and ipilimumab in sequence. Written as DNA, the CDR3 is TGTGCCAGCAGCTCAGGTGGTCAACTGCTTACCTACGAGCAGTACTTC. It translates to CASSSGGQLLTYEQYF.